This record concerns one T cell receptor (beta chain) sequence. The antigen is not known. The sample originates from a study of shared clonotypes between healthy human individuals. Study-wide results and limits: For naive CD4 cells, 5% to 6.5% of clonotypes were shared across a handful of donors.

Sequencing was performed with immunoSEQ multiplex PCR; in TCRdb, only in-frame clones are kept and a portion is missing. Here the sample spans roughly 680,000 clones, around 77% being singletons. The CDR3 loop spans 14 amino acids. Germline CDR1 and CDR2: SQVTM and ANQGSEA. V dropped 6 bases and J dropped 3 bases, with 17 bases sitting between them. Material for sequencing was memory CD4+ T cells sorted from blood. Subset here: CD45RA-negative fraction. This chain links TRBV29-1 with TRBJ1-1, with D possibly being TRBD1 (5 bases). This sequence was found in a woman in her 30s in good health. The CDR3 region has the DNA TGCAGCGTAAAGCGGGGGGACGGGGACACTGAAGCTTTCTTT. Its translation is CSVKRGDGDTEAFF.